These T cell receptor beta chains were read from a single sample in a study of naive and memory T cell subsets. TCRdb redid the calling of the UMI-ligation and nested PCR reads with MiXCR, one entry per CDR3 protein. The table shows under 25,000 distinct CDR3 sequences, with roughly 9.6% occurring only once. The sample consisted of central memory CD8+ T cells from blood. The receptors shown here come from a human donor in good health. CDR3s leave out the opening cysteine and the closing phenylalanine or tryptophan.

CDR3aa: ASSLEYREAF; v_gene: TRBV7-9; j_gene: TRBJ1-1
CDR3aa: ASSLQPGQPYEQY; v_gene: TRBV7-8; j_gene: TRBJ2-7
CDR3aa: ASSEGQTTDTQY; v_gene: TRBV3-1; j_gene: TRBJ2-3
CDR3aa: SVRGAARAYEQY; v_gene: TRBV29-1; j_gene: TRBJ2-7
CDR3aa: ASRIGQGGFQPQH; v_gene: TRBV19; j_gene: TRBJ1-5
CDR3aa: ASSRTTYNEQF; v_gene: TRBV14; j_gene: TRBJ2-1
CDR3aa: SARDYRAYEQY; v_gene: TRBV20-1; j_gene: TRBJ2-7
CDR3aa: SARGFSGKKLLEQF; v_gene: TRBV20-1; j_gene: TRBJ2-1
CDR3aa: ASNPTSGRTDQETQY; v_gene: TRBV28; j_gene: TRBJ2-5
CDR3aa: ASSSGQELGYGYT; v_gene: TRBV5-1; j_gene: TRBJ1-2
CDR3aa: ATQDSPILPQH; v_gene: TRBV19; j_gene: TRBJ1-5
CDR3aa: ASKGAKSSYNEQF; v_gene: TRBV6-2/TRBV6-3; j_gene: TRBJ2-1
CDR3aa: ASGLPRGLLAGGIKSTDTQY; v_gene: TRBV12-5; j_gene: TRBJ2-3
CDR3aa: ASSGASTDTQY; v_gene: TRBV9; j_gene: TRBJ2-3
CDR3aa: SARDTMGPYNEQF; v_gene: TRBV20-1; j_gene: TRBJ2-1
CDR3aa: ASNQGRYNEQF; v_gene: TRBV2; j_gene: TRBJ2-1
CDR3aa: ASSQERARGYQDTQY; v_gene: TRBV4-1; j_gene: TRBJ2-3
CDR3aa: ASNRDRDNEQY; v_gene: TRBV9; j_gene: TRBJ2-7
CDR3aa: ASSFPGTGPQETQY; v_gene: TRBV28; j_gene: TRBJ2-5
CDR3aa: ASSFLSGYEQY; v_gene: TRBV5-6; j_gene: TRBJ2-7
CDR3aa: ASSQGFSWQAGYNEQF; v_gene: TRBV3-1; j_gene: TRBJ2-1
CDR3aa: ASSLVQGIGLEETQY; v_gene: TRBV5-5; j_gene: TRBJ2-5
CDR3aa: SASGVAGGYNEQF; v_gene: TRBV20-1; j_gene: TRBJ2-1
CDR3aa: ASMDPTSYADNEQF; v_gene: TRBV6-1; j_gene: TRBJ2-1
CDR3aa: SVKTSWYEQY; v_gene: TRBV20-1; j_gene: TRBJ2-7
CDR3aa: ASSYSGLEYNEQF; v_gene: TRBV6-6; j_gene: TRBJ2-1
CDR3aa: ASSSGSSGTDTQY; v_gene: TRBV6-5; j_gene: TRBJ2-3
CDR3aa: ASSGLAELHEQY; v_gene: TRBV6-2/TRBV6-3; j_gene: TRBJ2-7
CDR3aa: ASSFKDRGYEQY; v_gene: TRBV7-6; j_gene: TRBJ2-7
CDR3aa: ASNRGHDVEKLF; v_gene: TRBV19; j_gene: TRBJ1-4
CDR3aa: ASSPLSGGTEAF; v_gene: TRBV7-6; j_gene: TRBJ1-1
CDR3aa: SVKASGHNEQF; v_gene: TRBV29-1; j_gene: TRBJ2-1
CDR3aa: ASSLVGWGNIQY; v_gene: TRBV5-4; j_gene: TRBJ2-4
CDR3aa: ASSLEGRGTGELF; v_gene: TRBV4-1; j_gene: TRBJ2-2
CDR3aa: ASSKTSEGYNEQF; v_gene: TRBV6-2/TRBV6-3; j_gene: TRBJ2-1
CDR3aa: ASSSLVGATNYGYT; v_gene: TRBV27; j_gene: TRBJ1-2
CDR3aa: ASRWGTGETGELF; v_gene: TRBV6-5; j_gene: TRBJ2-2